These T cell receptor beta chains were read from a single sample in a study of T cell responses to AZD1222 COVID-19 vaccine. The assay was immunoSEQ multiplex PCR, and TCRdb's table has in-frame clones only and misses some. The table lists about 210,000 clones, over 80% of them singletons. The sample in question was peripheral blood, obtained on day 0 of AZD1222 vaccination. The receptors stem from an adult in good health. Both conserved end residues are part of each CDR3. Each record gives: clone size, V gene, J gene, D gene, CDR3 protein, CDR3 DNA. A D gene is named only where the DNA matches it firmly. The listing skips clone size in some rows; elsewhere it reads once, few, many or a size class.

clone_size: -; v_call: TRBV12-3/TRBV12-4; j_call: TRBJ1-2; d_call: -; cdr3_aa: CASTARGRVGYTF; cdr3_nt: TGTGCCAGCACCGCGCGGGGGCGCGTTGGCTACACCTTC
clone_size: -; v_call: TRBV27; j_call: TRBJ1-5; d_call: -; cdr3_aa: CASSLMPPRQNQPQHF; cdr3_nt: TGTGCCAGCAGTTTAATGCCCCCAAGACAGAATCAGCCCCAGCATTTT
clone_size: -; v_call: TRBV5-4; j_call: TRBJ2-5; d_call: -; cdr3_aa: CASSSTGGEETQYF; cdr3_nt: TGTGCCAGCAGCTCGACGGGGGGCGAAGAGACCCAGTACTTC
clone_size: few; v_call: TRBV2; j_call: TRBJ1-2; d_call: -; cdr3_aa: CASSAGGYYGYTF; cdr3_nt: TGTGCCAGCAGTGCGGGCGGCTACTATGGCTACACCTTC
clone_size: -; v_call: TRBV9; j_call: TRBJ1-5; d_call: -; cdr3_aa: CASSPQVAGQPQHF; cdr3_nt: TGTGCCAGCAGCCCCCAAGTGGCGGGTCAGCCCCAGCATTTT
clone_size: -; v_call: TRBV10-1; j_call: TRBJ2-1; d_call: TRBD1; cdr3_aa: CASSEGTGPNNEQFF; cdr3_nt: TGCGCCAGCAGTGAGGGGACAGGGCCCAACAATGAGCAGTTCTTC
clone_size: -; v_call: TRBV24-1; j_call: TRBJ2-1; d_call: TRBD1; cdr3_aa: CATSEGGTGTLYNEQFF; cdr3_nt: TGTGCCACCAGTGAGGGTGGGACAGGGACCCTCTACAATGAGCAGTTCTTC
clone_size: -; v_call: TRBV5-3; j_call: TRBJ1-5; d_call: -; cdr3_aa: CARSLGRNNQPQHF; cdr3_nt: TGTGCCAGAAGCTTGGGACGGAACAATCAGCCCCAGCATTTT
clone_size: -; v_call: TRBV5-1; j_call: TRBJ2-2; d_call: -; cdr3_aa: CASSLDRVAGELFF; cdr3_nt: TGCGCCAGCAGCTTGGACAGGGTTGCCGGGGAGCTGTTTTTT
clone_size: -; v_call: TRBV29-1; j_call: TRBJ1-1; d_call: -; cdr3_aa: CSGETNTEAFF; cdr3_nt: TGCAGCGGTGAAACAAACACTGAAGCTTTCTTT
clone_size: -; v_call: TRBV3-1/TRBV3-2; j_call: TRBJ2-2; d_call: -; cdr3_aa: CASSDTLGVNTGELFF; cdr3_nt: TGTGCCAGCAGCGACACGCTGGGGGTCAACACCGGGGAGCTGTTTTTT
clone_size: -; v_call: TRBV7-9; j_call: TRBJ1-1; d_call: -; cdr3_aa: CASSPALKPVEAFF; cdr3_nt: TGTGCCAGCAGCCCGGCGCTCAAGCCGGTTGAAGCTTTCTTT
clone_size: -; v_call: TRBV5-1; j_call: TRBJ1-2; d_call: -; cdr3_aa: CASSLTGSKGYGYTF; cdr3_nt: TGCGCCAGCAGCTTGACAGGGTCGAAGGGCTATGGCTACACCTTC
clone_size: -; v_call: TRBV6-1; j_call: TRBJ1-2; d_call: -; cdr3_aa: CASSERGRSNYGYTF; cdr3_nt: TGTGCCAGCAGTGAACGCGGCCGTTCTAACTATGGCTACACCTTC
clone_size: -; v_call: TRBV2; j_call: TRBJ1-1; d_call: -; cdr3_aa: CASSEGGTEAFF; cdr3_nt: TGTGCCAGCAGTGAGGGAGGGACTGAAGCTTTCTTT
clone_size: -; v_call: TRBV5-1; j_call: TRBJ1-1; d_call: -; cdr3_aa: CASSFSLGDTEAFF; cdr3_nt: TGCGCCAGCAGCTTCTCTTTAGGCGACACTGAAGCTTTCTTT
clone_size: -; v_call: TRBV28; j_call: TRBJ2-2; d_call: -; cdr3_aa: CASSPPRPNTGELFF; cdr3_nt: TGTGCCAGCAGTCCCCCCCGCCCGAACACCGGGGAGCTGTTTTTT